The 17 T cell receptor beta chains in this list originate from one sample, sequenced in a study of patients and donors after allogeneic stem cell transplantation. From the RT-PCR reads, TCRdb called clonotypes with MiXCR, one entry per CDR3 protein. Of about 87,000 distinct CDR3 sequences listed, around 5% are singletons. Input material: blood, either unsorted or a sorted T cell fraction (not recorded which). Every receptor here comes from a human donor who was either an allogeneic HSCT recipient or a stem cell or donor lymphocyte infusion donor (not recorded which). It is not recorded whose cells these are; they may come from a transplant donor.

Many counts were recorded for this clonotype. CDR3 in DNA: TGTGCCAGCAGCCCAATCGGGTTTGGTGAAGCTTTCTTT. Encoded protein: CASSPIGFGEAFF. The chain couples TRBV11-2 to TRBJ1-1, with D unclear. V shed 5 bases and J shed 7 bases, with 14 bases lying between them. Germline-derived CDR1 and CDR2 are SGHAT and FQNNGV. The CDR3 spans 13 residues.

This clonotype was observed at least ten times. V usage is TRBV12-3 or TRBV12-4 and J usage is TRBJ2-5; TRBD2 might be the D (6 bases). The CDR3 consists of 14 residues. V gave up 3 bases and J gave up 4 bases, with 12 bases separating them. For the CDR3, the DNA is TGTGCCAGCAGTTTGACGGGAGCAAGAGAGACCCAGTACTTC. Amino acids: CASSLTGARETQYF.

This clonotype was found a few times. V and J are TRBV2 and TRBJ2-6; unclear D gene. CDR1 and CDR2 (germline): SNHLY, FYNNEI. The V and J ends lost 8 bases and 2 bases respectively, with 4 bases between them. The CDR3 is 12 residues long. The CDR3 coding sequence is TGTGCCAGCGGTGCTGGGGCCAACGTCCTGACTTTC. Residues: CASGAGANVLTF.

At least ten counts were recorded for this clonotype. The CDR3 DNA is TGTGCCAGCAGCCCAAGTCCCTCCTACGAGCAGTACTTC. This encodes CASSPSPSYEQYF. The chain employs TRBV7-2 and TRBJ2-7, with D uncertain. The CDR3 length is 13 residues. With 5 bases removed from V and 0 bases from J, the gap between germline ends came to 8 bases. CDR1 is SGHTA and CDR2 is FQGNSA in the germline V gene.

This clonotype was seen many times. The chain employs TRBV6-1 and TRBJ2-1; D may correspond to TRBD1 or TRBD2 (5 bases each). This CDR3 is 16 amino acids long. Germline CDR1 is MNHNS and CDR2 is SASEGT. The germline V and J ends were trimmed by 8 bases and 4 bases, with 21 bases remaining between them. The CDR3 region is CASSKGVVAGYNEQFF. For the CDR3, the DNA is TGTGCCAGCTCTAAAGGGGTTGTTGCGGGTTACAATGAGCAGTTCTTC.

In this sample, this clonotype turned up a few times. The J gene is TRBJ2-1, the V gene TRBV30; 9 nucleotides match TRBD2. Germline lookup yields CDR1 GTSNPN and CDR2 SVGIG (reference sequence). The CDR3 totals 15 residues. J lost 7 bases, V lost 0 bases, and 7 bases had no gene match. The CDR3 DNA is TGTGCCTGGAGTGTACGTGGTAGCGGGAGTAATGAGCAGTTCTTC. It yields the protein CAWSVRGSGSNEQFF.

This chain uses TRBV5-6 with TRBJ2-3; D gene uncertain. V shed 0 bases and J shed 10 bases, with 9 bases lying between them. The CDR3 length is 12 residues. Germline lookup yields CDR1 SGHDT and CDR2 YYEEEE. The CDR3 DNA is TGTGCCAGCAGCTTGGAGGGCGGCGCGCAGTATTTT. It specifies CASSLEGGAQYF.

This clonotype was detected many times. V gene TRBV20-1 combines with J gene TRBJ2-3; 9 bases fit TRBD1. This CDR3 region has 16 residues. Per the germline V gene, CDR1 is DFQATT and CDR2 is SNEGSKA (reference sequence). After removal of 3 bases from V and 2 bases from J, the junction contained 9 bases not matched to a gene. CDR3 sequence: CSARETGTGHTDTQYF. CDR3 coding DNA: TGCAGTGCTAGGGAGACCGGGACAGGGCACACAGATACGCAGTATTTT.

The sample holds many counts of this clonotype. The chain links TRBV20-1 to TRBJ2-3, with 10 bases fitting TRBD2. V lost 6 bases and J lost 6; bases outside the gene matches: 12. CDR1 DFQATT and CDR2 SNEGSKA come from the germline V gene (reference sequence). This CDR3 region has 15 residues. CDR3 coding DNA: TGCAGTGCCGACCCACCAGCGGGAGGGCTGGATACGCAGTATTTT. It is translated as CSADPPAGGLDTQYF.

This clonotype was seen repeatedly, ten times or more. An end of the junction does not agree with germline; a read error may underlie this. The CDR3 sequence: CSASVIAGGLIRHF. The CDR3 coding sequence is TGCAGTGCTAGTGTAATAGCGGGAGGGCTGATCCGGCACTTC. This sequence joins TRBV20-1 and TRBJ2-7; 11 bases align to TRBD2. Germline CDR1 and CDR2: DFQATT and SNEGSKA (reference sequence). The CDR3 extends over 14 amino acids.

The genes are TRBV2 and TRBJ1-1; 8 bases are shared with TRBD1. The germline V gene encodes CDR1 SNHLY and CDR2 FYNNEI. The J segment lost 3 bases and the V segment lost 3 bases, leaving 6 bases of the junction unmatched. The CDR3 contains 15 residues. The CDR3 here is CASSDRGLVYTEAFF. The CDR3 DNA sequence: TGTGCCAGCAGTGACAGGGGGCTGGTGTACACTGAAGCTTTCTTT. Full variable domain (missing parts from reference TRBV2 and TRBJ1-1): EPEVTQTPSHQVTQMGQEVILRCVPISNHLYFYWYRQILGQKVEFLVSFYNNEISEKSEIFDDQFSVERPDGSNFTLKIRSTKLEDSAMYFCASSDRGLVYTEAFFGQGTRLTVV.

This clonotype came up many times. V gene TRBV7-2 combines with J gene TRBJ2-3; TRBD2 is a possible D gene (7 bases). V dropped 2 bases and J dropped 5 bases, with 17 bases sitting between them. The CDR3 is 16 amino acids. Germline-derived CDR1 and CDR2 are SGHTA and FQGNSA. Here the CDR3 DNA reads TGTGCCAGCAGCTTACCCTTCGGGGGGCCGCGAGATACGCAGTATTTT. This translates into CASSLPFGGPRDTQYF.

This chain links TRBV20-1 with TRBJ2-3; 15 nucleotides match TRBD2. The trim removed 3 bases at V and 3 bases at J, leaving 4 bases unmatched. The germline gives CDR1 DFQATT, CDR2 SNEGSKA (reference sequence). This CDR3 region has 16 residues. The CDR3 DNA follows: TGCAGTGCTAGCGGACTAGCGGGGGGGTCGACAGATACGCAGTATTTT. Translated, it gives CSASGLAGGSTDTQYF.

This clonotype was recorded only once. The rearrangement joins TRBV7-8 to TRBJ2-3; D is undetermined. V dropped 8 bases and J dropped 1 base, with 16 bases sitting between them. This CDR3 region has 15 residues. Germline V gene sequence: CDR1 SGHVS, CDR2 FQNEAQ. This CDR3 is CASQTSRTRTDTQYF. The CDR3 coding sequence is TGTGCCAGCCAAACCTCGAGGACCCGCACAGATACGCAGTATTTT.

Many counts were recorded for this clonotype. The chain has TRBV5-6 and TRBJ2-2; 8 bases line up with TRBD1. The CDR3 extends over 15 amino acids. The V segment lost 5 bases and the J segment 6 bases; nucleotides outside the gene matches: 9. Looked up from germline, CDR1 is SGHDT and CDR2 is YYEEEE. The CDR3 DNA follows: TGTGCCAGCAGTTGGAGGGACAGGTCGTCCGGGGAGCTGTTTTTT. Residues: CASSWRDRSSGELFF.

This clonotype was recorded many times. The J gene is TRBJ2-5, the V gene TRBV7-8; TRBD1 is a possible D gene (5 bases). Germline-derived CDR1 and CDR2 are SGHVS and FQNEAQ. The ends were cut back, 5 bases at V and 13 bases at J, with 17 bases in the middle. The CDR3 loop spans 12 amino acids. CDR3 sequence reads: CASSPPLGHGYF. CDR3 sequence (DNA): TGTGCCAGCAGCCCCCCGTTGGGGCATGGGTACTTC.

Comments on this clonotype: A read error may explain this, as a much larger clone is one base away. The V and J genes are TRBV18 and TRBJ1-1; the D gene is possibly TRBD1 (6 bases). This CDR3 contains 13 residues. Germline V gene sequence: CDR1 KGHSH, CDR2 LQKENI. V was cut by 5 bases and J by 4 bases, with 11 bases left in between. The CDR3 region has the DNA TGTGCCAGCTCATCTACAGGGTTCACTGAAGCTTTCTTT. Translating gives CASSSTGFTEAFF. Variable domain in full (rest from reference TRBV18 and TRBJ1-1): NAGVMQNPRHLVRRRGQEARLRCSPMKGHSHVYWYRQLPEEGLKFMVYLQKENIIDESGMPKERFSAEFPKEGPSILRIQQVVRGDSAAYFCASSSTGFTEAFFGQGTRLTVV.